The rows below give T cell receptor beta chains drawn from one sample of a study of identical twins. TCRdb re-called the 5' RACE reads through MiXCR, storing one row per CDR3 protein. The sample carries approximately 620,000 distinct CDR3 sequences, under 9% recorded once. Separately, the same data were catalogued under a study of yellow fever vaccine responses in identical twins.

Sequencing used PBMCs. The source is a woman between 18 and 29 years old in good health. CDR3s include the opening cysteine and the closing phenylalanine or tryptophan. D genes are given only for firm matches. A clone size is listed for some rows: how often the clone was seen (once, few, many), or a class if it is expanded.

abundance,v_gene,d_gene,j_gene,CDR3nt,CDR3aa
NA,TRBV21-1,NA,TRBJ2-4,TGTGCCAGCAGCAGGGACAGGGATCGTCTAGCCAAAAACATTCAGTACTTC,CASSRDRDRLAKNIQYF
NA,TRBV6-2/TRBV6-3,TRBD1,TRBJ2-1,TGTGCCAGCAGTTATAATCCCGCCGGGACAGCTTACAATGAGCAGTTCTTC,CASSYNPAGTAYNEQFF
NA,TRBV12-3/TRBV12-4,NA,TRBJ2-7,TGTGCCAGCAAGGGGGGCCTGTCCTACGAGCAGTACTTC,CASKGGLSYEQYF
NA,TRBV30,NA,TRBJ2-3,TGTGCCTCCGTCCTTCTCTCAGATACGCAGTATTTT,CASVLLSDTQYF
NA,TRBV2,NA,TRBJ1-5,TGTGCCAGCAGCACACAGGGATGGTATAGCAATCAGCCCCAGCATTTT,CASSTQGWYSNQPQHF
NA,TRBV7-9,TRBD2,TRBJ2-1,TGTGCCAGCAGCCGCTTGACTAGCGCCTACAATGAGCAGTTCTTC,CASSRLTSAYNEQFF
NA,TRBV10-3,TRBD1,TRBJ2-7,TGTGCCATCAGTGAGAGAGACCTCCGGGACAGCGACGAGCAGTACTTC,CAISERDLRDSDEQYF
few,TRBV20-1,NA,TRBJ2-7,TGCAGTGCTTTATCAGGGGGGCCCTACGAGCAGTACTTC,CSALSGGPYEQYF
few,TRBV6-2/TRBV6-3,NA,TRBJ1-1,TGTGCCAGCAGTTTTTTGGGGCAGTCAGCCCTGAACACTGAAGCTTTCTTT,CASSFLGQSALNTEAFF
few,TRBV4-3,NA,TRBJ1-4,TGCGCCAGCAGCCAAGAAAGCCGGTTTAATGAAAAACTGTTTTTT,CASSQESRFNEKLFF
NA,TRBV28,NA,TRBJ1-3,TGTGCCAGCAGTCGCCCCGGGACACCGAGCTCTGGAAACACCATATATTTT,CASSRPGTPSSGNTIYF
many,TRBV21-1,NA,TRBJ2-3,TGTGCCAGCAGCGCCCGGGACAGGGGAAGAGATACGCAGTATTTT,CASSARDRGRDTQYF
few,TRBV11-1,TRBD2,TRBJ2-1,TGTGCCAGCAGCTTGCTAGCGGGCCGGGGTTTGAATGAGCAGTTCTTC,CASSLLAGRGLNEQFF
NA,TRBV2,NA,TRBJ2-4,TGTGCCAGCAAGTTTAACAGGGAAAACATTCAGTACTTC,CASKFNRENIQYF
few,TRBV7-9,TRBD1,TRBJ1-5,TGTGCCAGCAGTTCCGGGACAGAAGCCATTAGCAATCAGCCCCAGCATTTT,CASSSGTEAISNQPQHF
few,TRBV6-2/TRBV6-3,TRBD1,TRBJ2-7,TGTGCCAGCAGCGACAGGGGGCCAGGGACCTACGAGCAGTACTTC,CASSDRGPGTYEQYF
NA,TRBV7-2,TRBD1,TRBJ2-7,TGTGCCAGCAGCTTTGACAGGGGCTCGGGGGAGCAGTACTTC,CASSFDRGSGEQYF
NA,TRBV20-1,NA,TRBJ2-5,TGCAGTGCTAGTTTGAGATCAGACCAAGAGACCCAGTACTTC,CSASLRSDQETQYF
few,TRBV7-3,TRBD2,TRBJ2-1,TGTGCCAGCAGCACCAGACTAGCGCTCTACAATGAGCAGTTCTTC,CASSTRLALYNEQFF
many,TRBV10-2,NA,TRBJ2-7,TGCGCCACCATCCTCGGGGCAGCCCAGTACGAGCAGTACTTC,CATILGAAQYEQYF
NA,TRBV3-1,NA,TRBJ2-7,TGTGCCAGCAGCCCAAGCTCGGGATACGAGCAGTACTTC,CASSPSSGYEQYF
once,TRBV5-1,NA,TRBJ2-3,TGCGCCAGCGAGGCCTCGGGCTCAGATACGCAGTATTTT,CASEASGSDTQYF